This entry lists 24 T cell receptor beta chains sequenced from one sample in a study of beta chain features in type 1 diabetes. The study's findings and limits: When Type 1 diabetes patients were examined, their TCRB CDR3s proved moderately but significantly shorter in all four CD4+ subsets.

Expressed TCRB transcripts got sequenced, as all isolated RNA was reverse transcribed. Repertoires were generated with immunoSEQ multiplex PCR, while TCRdb's copy carries only in-frame clones and drops some. The sample includes about 360,000 clones, roughly 12% of them seen just once. What these receptors recognize is not known. Sequences were obtained from naive CD4+ T cells from blood. The receptor set was obtained from a woman under 30 with type 1 diabetes.

The genes are TRBV28 and TRBJ1-4; TRBD1 is a possible D gene (6 bases). V was clipped by 6 bases and J by 8 bases, with 22 bases between them. CDR1 MDHEN and CDR2 SYDVKM come from the germline V gene. The CDR3 runs 16 residues. The CDR3 sequence is CASRLRQARVREKLFF. The CDR3 DNA is TGTGCCAGCAGACTCCGACAGGCGAGAGTGAGAGAAAAACTGTTTTTT.

This clone showed up just a few times. The V gene is TRBV27, the J gene TRBJ1-1, with 7 bases identical to TRBD1. The CDR3 is 15 amino acids. The ends lost 6 bases at V and 1 base at J; junction bases unmatched: 8. Germline CDR1 reads MNHEY; CDR2 reads SMNVEV (reference sequence). The CDR3 loop reads CASRRRQGRNTEAFF. CDR3 DNA sequence: TGTGCCAGCAGACGAAGACAGGGAAGGAACACTGAAGCTTTCTTT.

The V and J genes are TRBV15 and TRBJ1-5; D gene uncertain. With 4 bases removed from V and 6 bases from J, the gap between germline ends came to 7 bases. Germline CDR1 is LNHNV and CDR2 is YYDKDF (reference sequence). The CDR3 sequence is 12 residues long. CDR3 coding DNA: TGTGCCACCAGCAAGCCGCCTCAGCCCCAGCATTTT. Translation: CATSKPPQPQHF.

The chain recombines TRBV7-9 with TRBJ2-1, with TRBD2 matching over 9 bases. V dropped 1 base and J dropped 8; count of bases not matched to a gene: 6. Germline CDR1 reads SEHNR; CDR2 reads FQNEAQ (reference sequence). CDR3 size: 15 residues. The CDR3 sequence: CASSLVRGGAYEQFF. The CDR3 bases are TGTGCCAGCAGCTTAGTTCGCGGGGGGGCCTATGAGCAGTTCTTC.

This clone appeared a few times. The V and J genes are TRBV29-1 and TRBJ1-2; D is unresolved. The CDR3 has 14 amino acids. V was clipped by 2 bases and J by 8 bases, with 18 bases between them. Germline values: CDR1 SQVTM, CDR2 ANQGSEA. The CDR3 region is CSVERIVARVGYTF. CDR3 coding DNA: TGCAGCGTTGAACGTATAGTGGCACGGGTAGGCTACACCTTC. Together with reference TRBV29-1 and TRBJ1-2, the CDR3 gives the full variable domain: SAVISQKPSRDICQRGTSLTIQCQVDSQVTMMFWYRQQPGQSLTLIATANQGSEATYESGFVIDKFPISRPNLTFSTLTVSNMSPEDSSIYLCSVERIVARVGYTFGSGTRLTVV.

The chain employs TRBV19 and TRBJ2-1; 9 bases are a match to TRBD2. The CDR3 runs 16 residues. Germline assignment: CDR1 LNHDA and CDR2 SQIVND (reference sequence). After removal of 7 bases from V and 6 bases from J, the junction contained 13 bases not matched to a gene. In DNA form, the CDR3 reads TGTGCCAGTACCCCCATCTCCAGCGGGAGGCCCAATGAGCAGTTCTTC. This sequence encodes CASTPISSGRPNEQFF.

This clone came up a few times. The J gene is TRBJ2-7, the V gene TRBV7-9; the D gene is possibly TRBD2 (6 bases). This CDR3 has 16 amino acids. The germline CDR1 and CDR2 sequences are SEHNR and FQNEAQ (reference sequence). V lost 5 bases and J lost 0, with 17 bases in between. Written as DNA, the CDR3 is TGTGCCAGCAGCCGCCGGGACTCCCAAATCTCCTACGAGCAGTACTTC. It specifies CASSRRDSQISYEQYF.

This clone appeared a few times. The chain is built from TRBV7-2 and TRBJ2-3; 12 nucleotides line up with TRBD2. Trimming took 5 bases from V and 1 from J; bases not matched to a gene: 10. Per the germline V gene, CDR1 is SGHTA and CDR2 is FQGNSA. The CDR3 contains 18 residues. CDR3 sequence (DNA): TGTGCCAGCAGCCGGAACCCTAGCGGGGGGGCGGGCACAGATACGCAGTATTTT. This sequence encodes CASSRNPSGGAGTDTQYF.

This clone was counted only a few times. The chain joins TRBV5-1 to TRBJ2-1, with D uncertain. In germline, CDR1 is SGHRS, CDR2 YFSETQ. The V and J ends lost 1 base and 0 bases respectively, with 5 bases between them. The CDR3 contains 14 residues. CDR3 in amino acids: CASSLSFSYNEQFF. The CDR3 DNA sequence: TGCGCCAGCAGCTTGTCCTTCTCCTACAATGAGCAGTTCTTC.

This clone was detected only a few times. Additional DNA sequences in this sample encode the identical CDR3. The J gene is TRBJ2-5, the V gene TRBV18; 11 bases fit TRBD2. This CDR3 contains 15 residues. The ends lost 3 bases at V and 2 bases at J; junction bases unmatched: 2. Germline V CDR1 and CDR2: KGHSH, LQKENI. The CDR3 DNA sequence: TGTGCCAGCTCACCTGGGACTAGCGGACAAGAGACCCAGTACTTC. Translated: CASSPGTSGQETQYF.

Concerning this clone itself: Other DNA sequences in the same sample also yield this CDR3. The chain couples TRBV19 to TRBJ2-7; D is possibly TRBD1 (5 bases). Germline values: CDR1 LNHDA, CDR2 SQIVND (reference sequence). This CDR3 has 13 amino acids. V lost 3 bases, J lost 2 bases, and 8 bases lay in between. The CDR3 sequence: CASSIGQPYEQYF. CDR3 DNA: TGTGCCAGTAGTATTGGACAACCCTACGAGCAGTACTTC.

The chain combines TRBV27 with TRBJ2-3, with 10 bases lining up with TRBD2. Germline CDR1 and CDR2: MNHEY and SMNVEV (reference sequence). The CDR3 runs 14 residues. Germline trimming cut 7 bases from V and 4 bases from J; bases unmatched to any gene: 5. CDR3 loop: CASTRTSGADTQYF. DNA for the CDR3: TGTGCCAGCACCCGGACTAGCGGTGCAGATACGCAGTATTTT.

The chain has TRBV29-1 and TRBJ1-5; no clear D. Trimming cost V 4 bases and J 5 bases, with 9 bases left between them. Per germline, CDR1 SQVTM and CDR2 ANQGSEA. The CDR3 contains 12 residues. CDR3 sequence reads: CSVVADDQPQHF. Written as DNA, the CDR3 is TGCAGCGTTGTGGCAGATGATCAGCCCCAGCATTTT.

This clone was counted between two and nine times. The chain couples TRBV4-1 to TRBJ1-2; 8 bases agree with TRBD1. The germline gives CDR1 MGHRA, CDR2 YSYEKL. The CDR3 contains 15 residues. Losses at the gene ends were 1 base for V and 4 bases for J; bases not matched to a gene: 5. In DNA form, the CDR3 reads TGCGCCAGCAGCCAAGCTCCAGGGGGCAGCTATGGCTACACCTTC. The encoded protein is CASSQAPGGSYGYTF.

The genes are TRBV28 and TRBJ2-1; 10 nucleotides line up with TRBD1. Germline-derived CDR1 and CDR2 are MDHEN and SYDVKM. CDR3 length: 15 residues. V lost 2 bases, J lost 8 bases, and 6 bases stayed unmatched. CDR3 DNA sequence: TGTGCCAGCAGTTTAAGGGGACAGGGGCTAGATGAGCAGTTCTTC. Residues: CASSLRGQGLDEQFF.

A few counts support this clone. The chain links TRBV29-1 to TRBJ2-7; unclear D gene. This CDR3 is built from 12 residues. V dropped 1 base and J dropped 3 bases, with 7 bases sitting between them. Per the germline V gene, CDR1 is SQVTM and CDR2 is ANQGSEA. CDR3: CSVEGESYEQYF. DNA for the CDR3: TGCAGCGTTGAAGGCGAGAGCTACGAGCAGTACTTC.

Only a few counts were recorded for this clone. The gene calls are TRBV10-2 and TRBJ2-5, with TRBD2 matching over 9 bases. Germline lookup yields CDR1 WSHSY and CDR2 SAAADI. The CDR3 has 13 amino acids. After removal of 6 bases from V and 5 bases from J, the junction contained 4 bases not matched to a gene. CDR3 in DNA: TGCGCCAGCAGGCTAGCGGGGTCTGAGACCCAGTACTTC. Translation gives CASRLAGSETQYF.

This chain joins TRBV5-1 and TRBJ1-2; D gene uncertain. The CDR3 totals 15 residues. Germline V lookup: CDR1 SGHRS, CDR2 YFSETQ. Trimming removed 5 bases from V and 1 base from J, with 15 bases in between. CDR3 sequence: CASRFGLTGNYGYTF. Here the CDR3 DNA reads TGCGCCAGCAGGTTCGGTCTCACGGGTAACTATGGCTACACCTTC.

This chain uses TRBV29-1 with TRBJ2-2; 8 nucleotides align to TRBD2. CDR3 length: 14 residues. The V and J ends lost 8 bases and 1 base, in that order; junction bases with no gene match: 6. Germline loops: CDR1 SQVTM, CDR2 ANQGSEA. As DNA, the CDR3 is TGCAGCTCTAGGGCGGGGGGGAACACCGGGGAGCTGTTTTTT. It specifies CSSRAGGNTGELFF.

This chain connects TRBV5-4 to TRBJ2-1; TRBD2 matches at 13 bases. Germline CDR1 and CDR2: SGHNT and YYREEE (reference sequence). This CDR3 has 15 amino acids. Trimming cost V 3 bases and J 6 bases; bases outside gene matches: 3. In nucleotides, the CDR3 is TGTGCCAGCAGCTCCGGGACTAGCGGGATCAATGAGCAGTTCTTC. Its protein product is CASSSGTSGINEQFF.

In its sample, this clone was seen a few times. This chain links TRBV11-2 with TRBJ1-6; D uncertain. Trimming shortened V by 2 bases and J by 8 bases, and 13 bases separated the two germline ends. Germline loops: CDR1 SGHAT, CDR2 FQNNGV. This CDR3 comprises 15 residues. The CDR3 spells CASSLNRRGDSPLHF. CDR3 DNA sequence: TGTGCCAGCAGCTTAAACCGGCGGGGAGATTCACCCCTCCACTTT.

V is TRBV4-3 and J is TRBJ1-1; 8 nucleotides match TRBD1. The trim removed 4 bases at V and 5 bases at J, leaving 6 bases unmatched. Germline V gives CDR1 LGHNA, CDR2 YSLEER. The length of the CDR3 is 14 residues. The CDR3 nucleotides are TGCGCCAGCAGCCGGAACCGACAGGGGACTGAAGCTTTCTTT. It specifies CASSRNRQGTEAFF.

This chain connects TRBV11-2 to TRBJ2-3; 7 bases line up with TRBD1. The CDR3 sequence is 14 residues long. From germline, CDR1 is SGHAT and CDR2 FQNNGV. The trim removed 5 bases at V and 4 bases at J, leaving 6 bases unmatched. The CDR3 region is CASSIPGGSDTQYF. Here the CDR3 DNA reads TGTGCCAGCAGCATCCCAGGGGGTTCAGATACGCAGTATTTT.

The V and J genes are TRBV4-3 and TRBJ2-6; D gene ambiguous. The CDR3 spans 15 residues. The germline V gene encodes CDR1 LGHNA and CDR2 YSLEER. The germline V and J ends were trimmed by 0 bases and 0 bases, with 3 bases remaining between them. CDR3 region: CASSQDNSGANVLTF. CDR3 in DNA: TGCGCCAGCAGCCAAGATAACTCTGGGGCCAACGTCCTGACTTTC.